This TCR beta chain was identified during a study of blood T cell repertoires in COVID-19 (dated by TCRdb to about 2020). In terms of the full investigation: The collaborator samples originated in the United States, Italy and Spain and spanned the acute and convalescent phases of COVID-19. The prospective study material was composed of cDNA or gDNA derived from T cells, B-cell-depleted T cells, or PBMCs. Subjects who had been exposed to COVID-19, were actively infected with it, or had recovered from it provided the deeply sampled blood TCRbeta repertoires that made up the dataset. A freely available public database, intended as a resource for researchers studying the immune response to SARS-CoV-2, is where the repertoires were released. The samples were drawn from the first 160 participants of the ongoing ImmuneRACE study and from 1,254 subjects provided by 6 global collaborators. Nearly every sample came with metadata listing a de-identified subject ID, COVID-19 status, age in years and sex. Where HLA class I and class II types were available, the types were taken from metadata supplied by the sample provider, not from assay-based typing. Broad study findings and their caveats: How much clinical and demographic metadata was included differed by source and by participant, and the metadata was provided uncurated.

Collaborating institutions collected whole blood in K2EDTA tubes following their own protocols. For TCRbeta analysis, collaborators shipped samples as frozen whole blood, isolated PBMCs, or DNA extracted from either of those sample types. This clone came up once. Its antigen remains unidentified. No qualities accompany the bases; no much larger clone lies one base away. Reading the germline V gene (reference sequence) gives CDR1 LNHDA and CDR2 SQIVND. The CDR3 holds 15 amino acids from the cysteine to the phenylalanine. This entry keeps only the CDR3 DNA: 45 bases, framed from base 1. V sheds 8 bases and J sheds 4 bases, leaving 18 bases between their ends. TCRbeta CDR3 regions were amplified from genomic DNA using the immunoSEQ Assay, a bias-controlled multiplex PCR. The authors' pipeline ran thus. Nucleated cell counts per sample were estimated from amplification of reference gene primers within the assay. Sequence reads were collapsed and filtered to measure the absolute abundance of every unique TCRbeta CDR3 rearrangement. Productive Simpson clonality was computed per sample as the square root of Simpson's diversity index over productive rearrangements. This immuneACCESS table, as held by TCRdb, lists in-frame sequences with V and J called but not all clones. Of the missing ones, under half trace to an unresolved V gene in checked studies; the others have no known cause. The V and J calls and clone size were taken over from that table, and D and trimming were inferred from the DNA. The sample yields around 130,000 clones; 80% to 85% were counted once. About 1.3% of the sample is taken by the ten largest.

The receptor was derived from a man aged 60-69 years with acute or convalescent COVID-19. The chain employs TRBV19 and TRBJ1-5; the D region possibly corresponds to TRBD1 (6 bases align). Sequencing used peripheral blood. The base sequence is TGTGCCAGTCGCCTTAACAGGGACCCGAATCAGCCCCAGCATTTT. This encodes CASRLNRDPNQPQHF.